This T cell receptor beta chain is from a study of T cell repertoires in cytomegalovirus infection. Study-level information: Selection of CMV epitopes for the study included recently identified HLA-C-restricted and well-studied HLA-B-restricted ones. CMV infection together with matching HLA type was indicated by public TCR beta signatures.

TCRdb recomputed calls from the reads with MiXCR, one row per CDR3 protein. The data show 300,000 to 400,000 distinct CDR3 sequences, with around 25% seen just once and 10% to 15% held by the top ten. General study results and limits: There were HLA-C-restricted CMV-specific TCR beta clonotypes dominating the ex vivo response.

CDR1 and CDR2 (germline): SGDLS, YYNGEE. Trimming pared 0 bases from V and 5 bases from J, leaving 11 bases between. CDR3 length: 15 residues. This clonotype was seen just once. As yet, its antigen is unknown. The sequence derives from a human donor in good health (CMV status not recorded). Some clones in this sample may be carry-over from other donors' samples. The chain uses TRBV9 and TRBJ2-2; D is unresolved. The sample consisted of cultured PBMCs, taken from culture after CMV antigen stimulation. DNA for the CDR3: TGTGCCAGCAGCGTAGTTGGCTCGGATACCGGGGAGCTGTTTTTT. The encoded protein is CASSVVGSDTGELFF. Complete variable domain (other parts from reference TRBV9 and TRBJ2-2): DSGVTQTPKHLITATGQRVTLRCSPRSGDLSVYWYQQSLDQGLQFLIQYYNGEERAKGNILERFSAQQFPDLHSELNLSSLELGDSALYFCASSVVGSDTGELFFGEGSRLTVL.